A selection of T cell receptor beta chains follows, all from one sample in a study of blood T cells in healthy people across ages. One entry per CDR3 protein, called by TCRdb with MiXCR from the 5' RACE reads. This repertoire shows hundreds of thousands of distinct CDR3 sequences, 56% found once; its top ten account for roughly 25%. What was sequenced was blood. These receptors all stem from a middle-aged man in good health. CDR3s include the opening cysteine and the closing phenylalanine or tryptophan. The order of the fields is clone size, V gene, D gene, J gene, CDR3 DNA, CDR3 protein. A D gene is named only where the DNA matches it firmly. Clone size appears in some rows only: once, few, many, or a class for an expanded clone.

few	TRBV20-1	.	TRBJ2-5	TGCAGTGCTAGCCGAATAAGCGTGGCTCCGGAGGCCCAGTACTTC	CSASRISVAPEAQYF
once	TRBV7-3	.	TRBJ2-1	TGTGCCAGCAGCTTCAGCAGTAGCTCCTACAATGAGCAGTTCTTC	CASSFSSSSYNEQFF
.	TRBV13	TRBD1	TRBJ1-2	TGTGCCAGCAGCTCCCGTCCCGGGACAGGGTTCGTTCATGGCTACACCTTC	CASSSRPGTGFVHGYTF
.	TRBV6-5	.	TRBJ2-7	TGTGCCAGCAGTCTACCGGGGACAAACGCGTACGAGCAGTACTTC	CASSLPGTNAYEQYF
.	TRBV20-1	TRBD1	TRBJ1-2	TGCAGTGCTAGAAAGGGACAGGGGGACGGCTACACCTTC	CSARKGQGDGYTF
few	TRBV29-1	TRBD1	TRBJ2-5	TGCAGCGTGACAGGGGATATCCAAGAGACCCAGTACTTC	CSVTGDIQETQYF
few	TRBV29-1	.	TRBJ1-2	TGCAGCGTTGTTGGGGATACTAACTATGGCTACACCTTC	CSVVGDTNYGYTF
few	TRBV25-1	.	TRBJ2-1	TGTGCCAGCAGTGACTTAGTCTCCCCCCCGTTCTTC	CASSDLVSPPFF
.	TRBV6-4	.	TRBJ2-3	TGTGCCAGCAGTGACTCCCGTAGAACTAGCACAGATACGCAGTATTTT	CASSDSRRTSTDTQYF
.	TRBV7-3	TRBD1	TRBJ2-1	TGTGCCAGCAGCTTCGGGACAGGGGATGAGCAGTTCTTC	CASSFGTGDEQFF
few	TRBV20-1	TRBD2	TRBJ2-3	TGCAGTGCTGAGCGGGGGGGCGGAGATACGCAGTATTTT	CSAERGGGDTQYF
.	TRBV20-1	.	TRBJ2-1	TGCAGTGCTAGACGCCCCTGGAGCGGCAGCAATGAGCAGTTCTTC	CSARRPWSGSNEQFF
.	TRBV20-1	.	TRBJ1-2	TGCAGTGCCATCGACAGGAGCTATGGCTACACCTTC	CSAIDRSYGYTF
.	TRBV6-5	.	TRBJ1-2	TGTGCCAGCAGTTCTGGGTCTAACTATGGCTACACCTTC	CASSSGSNYGYTF
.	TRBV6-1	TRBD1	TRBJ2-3	TGTGCCAGCAGAGCCGGGACAGACTTAGATACGCAGTATTTT	CASRAGTDLDTQYF
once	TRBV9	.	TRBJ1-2	TGTGCCAGCAGCGGAGAGGGACATGGCTACACCTTC	CASSGEGHGYTF
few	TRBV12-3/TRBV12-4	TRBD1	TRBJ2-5	TGTGCCAGCAGTTTCTCAGGGGGTAGGAGTGCGACCCAGTACTTC	CASSFSGGRSATQYF
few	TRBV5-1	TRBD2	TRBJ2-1	TGCGCCAGCAGCCCGTTTCCGGGAGGGGAAACGAGCTCCTACAATGAGCAGTTCTTC	CASSPFPGGETSSYNEQFF
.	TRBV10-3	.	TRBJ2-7	TGTGCCATCTATAGGACAGCCCACTCCTACGAGCAGTACTTC	CAIYRTAHSYEQYF
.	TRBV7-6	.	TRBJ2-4	TGTGCCAGCAGCCCCCGGACAGAGGGGAACATTCAGTACTTC	CASSPRTEGNIQYF
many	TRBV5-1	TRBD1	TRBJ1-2	TGCGCCAGCAGCTTGGCCGGGACAGGGGGCGGCTACACCTTC	CASSLAGTGGGYTF
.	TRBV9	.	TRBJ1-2	TGTGCCAGCAGCGGAGGCCAGGGTAATGGCTACACCTTC	CASSGGQGNGYTF
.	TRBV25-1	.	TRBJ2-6	TGTGCCAGCAGTGAATTGGGGGGAAGCTCTGGGGCCAACGTCCTGACTTTC	CASSELGGSSGANVLTF